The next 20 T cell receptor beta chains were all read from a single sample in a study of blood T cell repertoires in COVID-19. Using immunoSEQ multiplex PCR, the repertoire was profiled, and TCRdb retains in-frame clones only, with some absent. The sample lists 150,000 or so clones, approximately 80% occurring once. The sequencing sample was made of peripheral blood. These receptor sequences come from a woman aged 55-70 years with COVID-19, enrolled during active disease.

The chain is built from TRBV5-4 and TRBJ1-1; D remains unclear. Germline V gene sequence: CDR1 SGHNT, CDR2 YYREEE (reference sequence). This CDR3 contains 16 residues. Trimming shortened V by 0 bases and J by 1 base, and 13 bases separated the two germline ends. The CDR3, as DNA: TGTGCCAGCAGCTTGGGTTCGGTGTCACGGAACACTGAAGCTTTCTTT. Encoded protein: CASSLGSVSRNTEAFF.

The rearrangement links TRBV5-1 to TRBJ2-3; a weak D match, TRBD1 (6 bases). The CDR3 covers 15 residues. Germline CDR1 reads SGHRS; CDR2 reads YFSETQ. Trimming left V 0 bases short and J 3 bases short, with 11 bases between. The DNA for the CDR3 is TGCGCCAGCAGCTTGGGGGGGCCTCGGACAGATACGCAGTATTTT. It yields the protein CASSLGGPRTDTQYF.

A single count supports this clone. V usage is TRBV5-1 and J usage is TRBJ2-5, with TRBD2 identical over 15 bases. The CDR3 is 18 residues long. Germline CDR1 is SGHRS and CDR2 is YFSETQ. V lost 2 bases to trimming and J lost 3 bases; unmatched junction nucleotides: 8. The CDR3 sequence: CASSFGLAGGHPKETQYF. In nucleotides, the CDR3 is TGCGCCAGCAGCTTTGGACTAGCGGGGGGGCATCCCAAAGAGACCCAGTACTTC.

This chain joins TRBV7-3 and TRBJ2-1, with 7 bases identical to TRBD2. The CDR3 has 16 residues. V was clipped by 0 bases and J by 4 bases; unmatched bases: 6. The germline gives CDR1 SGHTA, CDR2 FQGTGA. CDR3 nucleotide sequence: TGTGCCAGCAGCTTAACGCCGCTAGCGGCATACAATGAGCAGTTCTTC. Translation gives CASSLTPLAAYNEQFF.

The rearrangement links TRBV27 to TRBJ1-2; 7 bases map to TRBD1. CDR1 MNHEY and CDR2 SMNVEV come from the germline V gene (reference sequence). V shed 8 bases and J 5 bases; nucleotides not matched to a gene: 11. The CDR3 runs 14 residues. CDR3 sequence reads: CASRDRGTFYGYTF. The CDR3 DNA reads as TGTGCCAGCCGGGACAGAGGTACTTTTTATGGCTACACCTTC.

CDR3 loop: CASSLQPGGVGTEAFF. The CDR3 nucleotides read TGTGCCAGCAGCCTTCAACCCGGGGGAGTAGGGACTGAAGCTTTCTTT. The chain carries TRBV27 and TRBJ1-1, with a tentative D call TRBD1 (5 bases). Trimming removed 6 bases at V and 5 bases at J, with 22 bases between. There are 16 residues in the CDR3. Germline loops: CDR1 MNHEY, CDR2 SMNVEV (reference sequence).

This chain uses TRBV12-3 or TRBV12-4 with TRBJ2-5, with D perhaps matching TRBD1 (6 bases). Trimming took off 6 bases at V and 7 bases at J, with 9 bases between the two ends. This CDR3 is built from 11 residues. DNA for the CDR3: TGTGCCAGCAGCCTACAGGGGACCCAGTACTTC. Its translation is CASSLQGTQYF.

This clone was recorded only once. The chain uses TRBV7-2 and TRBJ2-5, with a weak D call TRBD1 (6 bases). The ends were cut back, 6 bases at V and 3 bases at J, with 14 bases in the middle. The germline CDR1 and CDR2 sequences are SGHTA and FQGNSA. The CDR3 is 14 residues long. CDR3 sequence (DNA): TGTGCCAGCAGAAACGGAAGGACAGAAGAGACCCAGTACTTC. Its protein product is CASRNGRTEETQYF.

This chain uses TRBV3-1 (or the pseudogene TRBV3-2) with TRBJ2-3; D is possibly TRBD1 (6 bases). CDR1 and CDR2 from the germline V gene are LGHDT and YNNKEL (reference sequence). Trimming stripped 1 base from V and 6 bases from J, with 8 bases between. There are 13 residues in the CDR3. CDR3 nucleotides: TGTGCCAGCAGCCAAGCAGGGGCTGATACGCAGTATTTT. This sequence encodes CASSQAGADTQYF.

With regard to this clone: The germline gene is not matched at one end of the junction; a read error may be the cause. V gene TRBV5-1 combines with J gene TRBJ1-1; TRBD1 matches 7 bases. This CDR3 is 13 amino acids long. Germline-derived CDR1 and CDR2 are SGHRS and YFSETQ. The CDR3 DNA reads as TGCGCCAGCAGCTTGGCGGCCGGGACAGTTGTAGACTTT. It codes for CASSLAAGTVVDF.

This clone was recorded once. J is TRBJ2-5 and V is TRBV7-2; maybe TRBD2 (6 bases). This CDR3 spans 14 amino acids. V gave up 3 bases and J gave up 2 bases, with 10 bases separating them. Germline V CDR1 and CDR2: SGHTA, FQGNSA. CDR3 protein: CASSFAGQQETQYF. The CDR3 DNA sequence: TGTGCCAGCAGCTTCGCGGGGCAGCAAGAGACCCAGTACTTC.

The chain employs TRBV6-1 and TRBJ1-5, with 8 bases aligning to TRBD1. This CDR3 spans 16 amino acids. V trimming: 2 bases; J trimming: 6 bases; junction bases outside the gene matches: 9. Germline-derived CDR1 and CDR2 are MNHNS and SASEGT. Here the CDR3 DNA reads TGTGCCAGCAGTGAACCATTAGGACAGGGCACTCAGCCCCAGCATTTT. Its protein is CASSEPLGQGTQPQHF.

The CDR3 coding sequence is TGTGCCAGCACCCTGGGACAGGGGAGGACAGATACGCAGTATTTT. Protein product: CASTLGQGRTDTQYF. This rearrangement joins TRBV27 to TRBJ2-3; 10 bases match TRBD1. The J segment lost 3 bases and the V segment lost 7 bases, leaving 7 bases of the junction unmatched. Germline-derived CDR1 and CDR2 are MNHEY and SMNVEV (reference sequence). The CDR3 is 15 residues long.

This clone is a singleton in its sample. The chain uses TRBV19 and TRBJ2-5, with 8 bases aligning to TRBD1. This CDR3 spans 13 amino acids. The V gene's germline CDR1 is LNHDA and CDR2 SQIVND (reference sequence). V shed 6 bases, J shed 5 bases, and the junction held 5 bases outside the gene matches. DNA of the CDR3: TGTGCCAGTAGCCGGGACAGGTGGGAGACCCAGTACTTC. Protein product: CASSRDRWETQYF. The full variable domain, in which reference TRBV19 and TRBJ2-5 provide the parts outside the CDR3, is DGGITQSPKYLFRKEGQNVTLSCEQNLNHDAMYWYRQDPGQGLRLIYYSQIVNDFQKGDIAEGYSVSREKKESFPLTVTSAQKNPTAFYLCASSRDRWETQYFGPGTRLLVL.

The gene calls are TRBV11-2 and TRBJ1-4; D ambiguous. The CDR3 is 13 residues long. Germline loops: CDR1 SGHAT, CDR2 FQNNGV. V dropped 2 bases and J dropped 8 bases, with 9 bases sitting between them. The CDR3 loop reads CASSLLGEEKLFF. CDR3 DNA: TGTGCCAGCAGCTTATTAGGAGAGGAAAAACTGTTTTTT.

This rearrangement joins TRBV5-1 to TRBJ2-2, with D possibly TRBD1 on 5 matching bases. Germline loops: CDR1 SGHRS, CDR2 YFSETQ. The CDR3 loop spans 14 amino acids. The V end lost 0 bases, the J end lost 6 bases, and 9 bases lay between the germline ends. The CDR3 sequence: CASSLDLGAGELFF. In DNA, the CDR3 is TGCGCCAGCAGCTTGGATTTAGGGGCCGGGGAGCTGTTTTTT.

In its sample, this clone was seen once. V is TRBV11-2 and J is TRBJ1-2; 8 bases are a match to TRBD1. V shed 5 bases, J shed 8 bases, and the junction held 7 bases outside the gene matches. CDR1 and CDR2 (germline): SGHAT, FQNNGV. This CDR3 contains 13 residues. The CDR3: CASSPWTGWGYTF. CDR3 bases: TGTGCCAGCAGCCCCTGGACAGGGTGGGGCTACACCTTC. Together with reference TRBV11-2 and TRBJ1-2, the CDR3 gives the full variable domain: EAGVAQSPRYKIIEKRQSVAFWCNPISGHATLYWYQQILGQGPKLLIQFQNNGVVDDSQLPKDRFSAERLKGVDSTLKIQPAKLEDSAVYLCASSPWTGWGYTFGSGTRLTVV.

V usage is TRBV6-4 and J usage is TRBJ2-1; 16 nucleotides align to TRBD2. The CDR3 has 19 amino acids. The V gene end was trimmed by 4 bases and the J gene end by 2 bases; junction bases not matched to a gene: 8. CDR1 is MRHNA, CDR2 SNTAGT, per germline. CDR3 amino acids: CASSAAGLAGGGTYNEQFF. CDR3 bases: TGTGCCAGCAGTGCCGCGGGACTAGCGGGAGGGGGAACCTACAATGAGCAGTTCTTC.

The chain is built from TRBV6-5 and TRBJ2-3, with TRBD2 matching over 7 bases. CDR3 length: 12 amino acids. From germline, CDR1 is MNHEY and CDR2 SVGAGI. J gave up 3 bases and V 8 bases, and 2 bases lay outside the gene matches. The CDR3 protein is CASRGGTDTQYF. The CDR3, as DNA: TGTGCCAGCCGGGGAGGGACAGATACGCAGTATTTT.

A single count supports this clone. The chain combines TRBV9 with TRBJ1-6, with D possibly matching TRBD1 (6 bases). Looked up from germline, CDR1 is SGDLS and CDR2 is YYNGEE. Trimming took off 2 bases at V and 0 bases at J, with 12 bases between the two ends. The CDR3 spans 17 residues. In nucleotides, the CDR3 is TGTGCCAGCAGCGTCACAGGGTCGAGCTCCTATAATTCACCCCTCCACTTT. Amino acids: CASSVTGSSSYNSPLHF.